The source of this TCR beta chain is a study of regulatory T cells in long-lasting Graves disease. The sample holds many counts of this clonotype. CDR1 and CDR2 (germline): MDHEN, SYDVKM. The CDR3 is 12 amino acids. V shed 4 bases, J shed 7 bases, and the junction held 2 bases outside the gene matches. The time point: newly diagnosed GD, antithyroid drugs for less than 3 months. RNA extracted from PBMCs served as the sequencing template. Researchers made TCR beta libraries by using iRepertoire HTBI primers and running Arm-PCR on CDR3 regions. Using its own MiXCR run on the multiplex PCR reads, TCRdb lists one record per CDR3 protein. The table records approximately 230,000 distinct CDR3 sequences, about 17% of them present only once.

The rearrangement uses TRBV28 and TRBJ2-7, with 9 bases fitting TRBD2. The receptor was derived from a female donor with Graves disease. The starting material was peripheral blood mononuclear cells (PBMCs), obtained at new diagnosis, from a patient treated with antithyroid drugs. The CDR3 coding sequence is TGTGCCAGCAGTTATCTAGCGGGAGAGCAGTACTTC. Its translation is CASSYLAGEQYF.